Presented here are 19 T cell receptor beta chains from one specimen sequenced in a study of low-dose radiotherapy and immunotherapy resistance in tumors (dated by TCRdb to 2021 to 2024). Data came from an Illumina HiSeq 2500. First-strand cDNA was synthesized with Superscript III and a set of TRAV- and TRBV-specific primers, covering both TCRalpha and TCRbeta chains. TCRs were amplified for 20 PCR cycles with Phusion, using a constant-region primer paired with the adapter attached to the V primers. The public reads were reprocessed in TCRdb via fastp at Q25 and MiXCR, keeping in-frame beta chains. Merged by CDR3 protein, the rows form single entries marked with the most common genes and DNA. The sample table contains around 60,000 distinct CDR3 sequences; only one count was recorded for about 25% of them. 6.5% to 7% of the sample lies in the top ten. The label giving this sample's time point can be read as: after trial treatment. Taken with the paper, the label for treatment or condition translates to: LDRT plus nivolumab, ipilimumab, low-dose cyclophosphamide and aspirin (RACIN trial).

The specimen was PBMCs, collected after low-dose radiotherapy plus immunotherapy. These receptors all stem from a male donor with prostate cancer.

To note about this clonotype: Only one base separates this from a far larger clonotype, so it likely reflects a read error. The J gene is TRBJ2-4, the V gene TRBV5-1; D remains ambiguous. The CDR3 totals 16 residues. Germline values: CDR1 SGHRS, CDR2 YFSETQ. Trimming left V 0 bases short and J 13 bases short, with 23 bases between. The CDR3 DNA reads as TGCGCCAGCAGCTTGGCCAAGCATAGCTCCTACAATGAGCAGTACTTC. This codes for CASSLAKHSSYNEQYF.

This clonotype was seen more than once but under ten times. This sequence joins TRBV5-5 and TRBJ1-5; D not resolved. The germline V and J ends were trimmed by 1 base and 3 bases, with 17 bases remaining between them. The CDR3 sequence is 17 residues long. Germline V gene sequence: CDR1 SGHKS, CDR2 YYEKEE (reference sequence). Here the CDR3 reads CASSLSGSRGLNQPQHF. The CDR3 DNA reads TGTGCCAGCAGCTTGTCTGGGTCTCGCGGCCTCAATCAGCCCCAGCATTTT.

This clonotype was detected many times. The rearrangement links TRBV21-1 to TRBJ2-2; the D call of TRBD1 is as the table states it, not checked on the DNA. TRBV21-1 is annotated as a pseudogene. CDR3 length equals 17 residues. The CDR3 protein is CASSKGGDRTNTGELFF. DNA for the CDR3: TGTGCCAGCAGCAAAGGGGGGGACAGGACAAACACCGGGGAGCTGTTTTTT.

This clonotype was counted at least ten times. The chain couples TRBV18 to TRBJ1-1; D perhaps matches TRBD1 (6 bases). The V gene's germline CDR1 is KGHSH and CDR2 LQKENI. The CDR3 has 14 residues. Trimming pared 3 bases from V and 4 bases from J, leaving 12 bases between. CDR3 protein: CASSPQRTATEAFF. As DNA, the CDR3 is TGTGCCAGCTCACCCCAAAGGACAGCCACTGAAGCTTTCTTT.

This clonotype was observed many times. Here the CDR3 DNA reads TGTGCCAGCAGCTTAGCGGGCGGGCATCAAGAGACCCAGTACTTC. This translates into CASSLAGGHQETQYF. V and J are TRBV7-6 and TRBJ2-5; D might be TRBD2 (5 bases). Germline CDR1 SGHVS, CDR2 FNYEAQ. The CDR3 totals 15 residues. The V gene lost 0 bases and the J gene lost 2 bases, with 10 bases spanning the gap. The full variable domain, completed using reference TRBV7-6 and TRBJ2-5, is GAGVSQSPRYKVTKRGQDVALRCDPISGHVSLYWYRQALGQGPEFLTYFNYEAQQDKSGLPNDRFSAERPEGSISTLTIQRTEQRDSAMYRCASSLAGGHQETQYFGPGTRLLVL.

The table lists this clonotype with many counts. V is TRBV25-1 and J is TRBJ1-3; TRBD1 aligns across 8 bases. Germline CDR1 is MGHDK and CDR2 is SYGVNS. The CDR3 has 15 amino acids. V gave up 5 bases and J gave up 0 bases; unmatched junction bases: 3. The CDR3 region has the DNA TGTGCCAGCAGTAAACAGGGGGACTCTGGAAACACCATATATTTT. Translating gives CASSKQGDSGNTIYF.

The genes are TRBV11-3 and TRBJ2-1, with 9 bases that match TRBD2. CDR3 length equals 17 residues. In germline, CDR1 is SGHNT, CDR2 YENEEA. The J segment lost 10 bases and the V segment lost 0 bases, leaving 13 bases of the junction unmatched. CDR3 sequence: CASSLDSGTSRFREQFF. The CDR3 nucleotides are TGTGCCAGCAGCTTAGATTCCGGGACTAGCAGGTTCAGAGAGCAGTTCTTC. The full variable domain, with the rest looked up from reference TRBV11-3 and TRBJ2-1, is EAGVVQSPRYKIIEKKQPVAFWCNPISGHNTLYWYLQNLGQGPELLIRYENEEAVDDSQLPKDRFSAERLKGVDSTLKIQPAELGDSAVYLCASSLDSGTSRFREQFFGPGTRLTVL.

The V gene is TRBV5-6, the J gene TRBJ2-7; 10 bases are a match to TRBD1. Germline assignment: CDR1 SGHDT and CDR2 YYEEEE. The CDR3 consists of 15 residues. V lost 2 bases, J lost 8 bases, and 10 bases stayed unmatched. DNA for the CDR3: TGTGCCAGCAGCTTCATCGGGACAGGGGTCTTAAAGCAGTACTTC. This encodes CASSFIGTGVLKQYF.

The rearrangement joins TRBV7-2 to TRBJ1-6; 7 positions match TRBD1. CDR1 is SGHTA and CDR2 is FQGNSA in the germline V gene. The CDR3 is 15 amino acids. With 5 bases clipped from V and 7 bases from J, the junction kept 8 bases outside the gene matches. The CDR3 spells CASSPGRDRNSPLHF. As DNA, the CDR3 is TGTGCCAGCAGCCCGGGCCGGGACAGAAATTCACCCCTCCACTTT.

Regarding this clonotype: A far larger clone is off by one base, so a read error is likely. V usage is TRBV11-2 and J usage is TRBJ2-7, with 8 bases fitting TRBD2. V gave up 1 base and J gave up 7 bases; unmatched junction bases: 9. The CDR3 runs to 15 residues. Per the germline V gene, CDR1 is SGHAT and CDR2 is FQNNGV. The CDR3 loop reads CASSLAAGGGNEQYF. CDR3 DNA sequence: TGTGCCAGCAGCTTAGCTGCGGGAGGAGGCAATGAGCAGTACTTC.

There are a few counts of this clonotype. The rearrangement links TRBV6-2 or TRBV6-3 to TRBJ2-4; D unclear. Germline CDR1 MNHEY, CDR2 SVGEGT. CDR3 length: 10 amino acids. Trimming cost V 10 bases and J 5 bases, with 6 bases left between them. The CDR3 protein is CATAENIQYF. For the CDR3, the DNA is TGTGCCACTGCCGAAAACATTCAGTACTTC.

This clonotype was found many times. The V call is TRBV20-1, the J call TRBJ1-1; the D is unclear. The V end lost 0 bases, the J end lost 3 bases, and 8 bases lay between the germline ends. Germline V CDR1 and CDR2: DFQATT, SNEGSKA (reference sequence). There are 13 residues in the CDR3. The CDR3 DNA follows: TGCAGTGCTAGAGAGGGTCTGTACACTGAAGCTTTCTTT. Residues: CSAREGLYTEAFF.

This clonotype was counted at least ten times. The CDR3 nucleotides read TGTGCCAGCAGCTTAGAGGGCCACACTGAAGCTTTCTTT. Translated, it gives CASSLEGHTEAFF. The rearrangement links TRBV7-9 to TRBJ1-1; D call uncertain. In germline, CDR1 is SEHNR, CDR2 FQNEAQ (reference sequence). This CDR3 comprises 13 residues. V lost 1 base and J lost 3, with 6 bases in between.

As DNA, the CDR3 is TGTGCCAGTTTAAGACTAGCGGGCCCTGGTGAGCAGTTCTTC. Translating it yields CASLRLAGPGEQFF. J is TRBJ2-1 and V is TRBV2, with 10 bases fitting TRBD2. The CDR3 runs 14 residues. Germline values: CDR1 SNHLY, CDR2 FYNNEI. V was clipped by 9 bases and J by 9 bases; unmatched bases: 11.

As to this clonotype: Given a far larger clone just one base away, this is likely a sequencing read error. The rearrangement joins TRBV6-5 to TRBJ2-7; 12 positions agree with TRBD2. Losses at the gene ends were 6 bases for V and 7 bases for J; bases not matched to a gene: 7. Germline V lookup: CDR1 MNHEY, CDR2 SVGAGI. The CDR3 is made up of 14 amino acids. The CDR3 region has the DNA TGTGCCAGCAGAGCTAGCGGGAGGGGATATGAGCAGTACTTC. Amino acid sequence: CASRASGRGYEQYF.

This clonotype was counted at least ten times. The chain couples TRBV30 to TRBJ1-6, with TRBD1 matching 8 bases. The germline V gene has CDR1 GTSNPN and CDR2 SVGIG (reference sequence). The CDR3 sequence is 13 residues long. V gave up 1 base and J gave up 7 bases; unmatched junction bases: 0. The CDR3 bases are TGTGCCTGGAGTGGACAGGGGAATTCACCCCTCCACTTT. Encoded protein: CAWSGQGNSPLHF.

This clonotype was picked up many times. This sequence joins TRBV7-2 and TRBJ1-2; D is perhaps TRBD1 (5 bases). CDR3 length equals 13 residues. Germline V CDR1 and CDR2: SGHTA, FQGNSA. The germline V and J ends were trimmed by 1 base and 7 bases, with 10 bases remaining between them. In DNA form, the CDR3 reads TGTGCCAGCAGCTTAGGCAGGGAGTCTGGCTACACCTTC. Its protein product is CASSLGRESGYTF.

This sequence joins TRBV28 and TRBJ2-7; D is unclear. V was trimmed by 3 bases and J by 6 bases, leaving 18 bases between them. The CDR3 has 15 amino acids. Germline V gene lookup returns CDR1 MDHEN and CDR2 SYDVKM. This chain's CDR3 is CASSFVLGISGEQYF. The CDR3 DNA follows: TGTGCCAGCAGTTTTGTTTTGGGGATCTCAGGCGAGCAGTACTTC.

The chain uses TRBV6-2 or TRBV6-3 and TRBJ2-2, with D perhaps TRBD1 or TRBD2 (5 bases each). Germline CDR1 reads MNHEY; CDR2 reads SVGEGT. V shed 7 bases and J shed 6 bases, with 12 bases lying between them. This CDR3 spans 13 amino acids. The CDR3 spells CASKIPGPGELFF. Here the CDR3 DNA reads TGTGCCAGCAAAATTCCGGGACCCGGGGAGCTGTTTTTT.